The rows below give T cell receptor beta chains drawn from one sample of a study of T cells after yellow fever vaccination. TCRdb analysed the 5' RACE reads with MiXCR anew, one entry per CDR3 protein. The sample carries about 250,000 distinct CDR3 sequences, 3.6% recorded once. Source: PBMCs, taken 15 days after the yellow fever booster vaccination. The source of these receptors is a young man who received the YFV17D yellow fever vaccine. The CDR3 runs from the conserved cysteine through the conserved F or W. Fields, in order: J gene, clone size, V gene, D gene, CDR3 DNA, CDR3 protein. D genes are given only for firm matches. Not all rows give a size; the values are once, few, many and, for expanded clones, a class.

TRBJ1-1 | many | TRBV5-1 | NA | TGCGCCAGCAGCCCCCTCTTGGAGAACACTGAAGCTTTCTTT | CASSPLLENTEAFF
TRBJ1-3 | many | TRBV18 | NA | TGTGCCAGCTCATCGGGGGCCATGGGAAACACCATATATTTT | CASSSGAMGNTIYF
TRBJ2-3 | many | TRBV5-1 | NA | TGCGTCAGCAGCTTTTCTCCGGAGCATAGAGATACGCAGTATTTT | CVSSFSPEHRDTQYF
TRBJ1-1 | many | TRBV12-3/TRBV12-4 | NA | TGTGCCAGCAGTCAAACAGGGTGGACTGAAGCTTTCTTT | CASSQTGWTEAFF
TRBJ2-5 | NA | TRBV6-2/TRBV6-3 | TRBD2 | TGTGCCAGCATCCCTAGCGGGGGCCTCGAGACCCAGTACTTC | CASIPSGGLETQYF
TRBJ1-2 | many | TRBV28 | NA | TGTGCCAGCAGTTTTAGTAACTATGGCTACACCTTC | CASSFSNYGYTF
TRBJ2-7 | many | TRBV12-3/TRBV12-4 | NA | TGTGCCAGCAGTTTGAGAGCAAACGAGCAGTACTTC | CASSLRANEQYF
TRBJ1-2 | many | TRBV4-3 | NA | TGCGCCAGCAGCCCGAACTATAGGGGCTATGGCTACACCTTC | CASSPNYRGYGYTF
TRBJ1-6 | few | TRBV19 | TRBD1 | TGTGCCACAGGGACAGGGGGCTCCTATAATTCACCCCTCCACTTT | CATGTGGSYNSPLHF
TRBJ2-2 | many | TRBV7-2 | TRBD1 | TGTGCCAGCAGCTTTTACCCACAACATACAGGGGGCGGCGGGGAGCTGTTTTTT | CASSFYPQHTGGGGELFF
TRBJ1-2 | many | TRBV3-1 | NA | TGTGCCAGCAGCCAAGATTGGGTAGGAGGCTATGGCTACACCTTC | CASSQDWVGGYGYTF
TRBJ2-3 | many | TRBV18 | NA | TGTGCCAGCTCACCCCCAAGGAGCACAGATACGCAGTATTTT | CASSPPRSTDTQYF
TRBJ1-1 | many | TRBV5-1 | TRBD1 | TGCGCCAGCAGCTATACAGGGGGCGCGGGAAACACTGAAGCTTTCTTT | CASSYTGGAGNTEAFF
TRBJ2-1 | many | TRBV5-1 | TRBD1 | TGCGCCAGCAGCGAAAAACAGGGGGCAGGCGAGCAGTTCTTC | CASSEKQGAGEQFF
TRBJ2-1 | many | TRBV2 | NA | TGTGCCAGCTCAAACCCGGGAACTGACGCCAATGAGCAGTTCTTC | CASSNPGTDANEQFF
TRBJ2-1 | many | TRBV10-2 | NA | TGCGCCAGCAGTGAGTCGACGAGCTCCTACAATGAGCAGTTCTTC | CASSESTSSYNEQFF
TRBJ1-1 | many | TRBV6-5 | NA | TGTGCCAGCAGAAGGAACGCCAACACTGAAGCTTTCTTT | CASRRNANTEAFF